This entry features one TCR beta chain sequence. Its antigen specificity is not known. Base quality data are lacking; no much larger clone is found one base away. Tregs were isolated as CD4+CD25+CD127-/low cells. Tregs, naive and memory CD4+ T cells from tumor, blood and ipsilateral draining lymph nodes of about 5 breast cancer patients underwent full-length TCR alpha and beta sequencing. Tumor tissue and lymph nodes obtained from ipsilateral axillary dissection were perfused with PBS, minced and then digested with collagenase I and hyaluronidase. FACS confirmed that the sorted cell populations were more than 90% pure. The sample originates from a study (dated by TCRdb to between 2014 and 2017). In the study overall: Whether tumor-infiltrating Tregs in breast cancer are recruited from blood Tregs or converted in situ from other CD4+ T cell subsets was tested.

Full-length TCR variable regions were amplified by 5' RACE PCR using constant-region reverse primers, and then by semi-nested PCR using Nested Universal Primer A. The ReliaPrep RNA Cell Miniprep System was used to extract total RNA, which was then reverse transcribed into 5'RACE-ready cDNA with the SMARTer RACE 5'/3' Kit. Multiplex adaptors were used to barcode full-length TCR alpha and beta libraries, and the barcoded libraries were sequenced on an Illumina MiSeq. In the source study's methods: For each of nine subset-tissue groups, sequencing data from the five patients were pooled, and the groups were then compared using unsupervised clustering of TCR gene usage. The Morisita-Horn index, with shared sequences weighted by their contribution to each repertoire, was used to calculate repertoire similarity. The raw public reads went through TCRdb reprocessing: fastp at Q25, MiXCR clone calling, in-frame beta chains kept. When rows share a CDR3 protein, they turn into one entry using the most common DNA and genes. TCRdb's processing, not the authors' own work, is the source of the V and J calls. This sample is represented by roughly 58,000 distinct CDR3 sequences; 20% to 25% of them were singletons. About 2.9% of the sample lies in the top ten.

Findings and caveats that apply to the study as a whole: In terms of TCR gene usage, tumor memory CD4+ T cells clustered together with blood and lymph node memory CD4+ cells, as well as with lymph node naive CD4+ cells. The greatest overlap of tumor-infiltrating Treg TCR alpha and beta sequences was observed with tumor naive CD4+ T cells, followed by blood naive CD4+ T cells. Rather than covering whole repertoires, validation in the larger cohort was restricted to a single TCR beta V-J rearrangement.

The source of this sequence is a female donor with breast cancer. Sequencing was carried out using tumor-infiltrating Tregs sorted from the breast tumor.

CDR3 protein: CASSLVRNEQFF. The nucleotide sequence is given as TGTGCCAGCAGCTTAGTTCGGAATGAGCAGTTCTTC. The chain is encoded by TRBV11-2 joined to TRBJ2-1; the D gene is unclear. V is shortened by 1 base, J by 7 bases, and the region joining them spans 5 bases. CDR1 SGHAT and CDR2 FQNNGV were looked up in the germline V gene. Including cysteine and phenylalanine, the CDR3 has 12 amino acids. The DNA shown is the 36-base CDR3, in frame from base 1.